What follows is one T cell receptor (beta chain) and its context. The data were taken from a study of blood T cell repertoires in COVID-19. In the study overall: Donors in the United States, Italy and Spain gave samples during acute or convalescent COVID-19. PBMCs, B-cell-depleted T cells, or T cells provided the cDNA or gDNA that made up the material.

Deletions cut 6 bases from V and 9 bases from J, with 21 bases between. There are 15 residues in the CDR3. CDR1 MDHEN and CDR2 SYDVKM come from the germline V gene. Original methodology: Nucleated cell counts were estimated from reference gene primer amplification. Profiling relied on immunoSEQ multiplex PCR, and the TCRdb table lists in-frame clones only, not all of them. That table gives V, J and clone size, and the DNA gave D and trimming. The profile shows under 150,000 clones, 80% of them singletons. The origin of this receptor is a woman between 50 and 59 years old with acute or convalescent COVID-19. This chain links TRBV28 with TRBJ2-4; TRBD2 might be the D (7 bases). Sequenced sample: peripheral blood. CDR3: CASSPSRGPSGIQYF. CDR3 DNA: TGTGCCAGCAGCCCTTCTCGGGGGCCTAGCGGCATTCAGTACTTC. The variable domain in full, completed from reference TRBV28 and TRBJ2-4, reads DVKVTQSSRYLVKRTGEKVFLECVQDMDHENMFWYRQDPGLGLRLIYFSYDVKMKEKGDIPEGYSVSREKKERFSLILESASTNQTSMYLCASSPSRGPSGIQYFGAGTRLSVL.